A selection of T cell receptor beta chains follows, all from one sample in a study of CD8 T cells in ankylosing spondylitis. TCRdb re-called the 5' RACE reads with MiXCR, one entry per CDR3 protein. This sample has hundreds of thousands of distinct CDR3 sequences, with about 25% found just once. The sequencing input was blood, either unsorted or a sorted T cell fraction (not recorded which). The receptors were sampled from a male donor with ankylosing spondylitis. Each CDR3 is given with its conserved first and last residue. D genes are given only for firm matches. Rows give clone size only sometimes, using once, few, many, or a class for an expanded clone.

>TRBJ1-2|.|few|TRBV13
CASSSITAKGGYTF
TGTGCCAGCAGCTCTATAACCGCGAAGGGCGGCTACACCTTC
>TRBJ1-1|.|few|TRBV11-2
CASSPKTEAFF
TGTGCCAGCAGCCCTAAAACTGAAGCTTTCTTT
>TRBJ2-5|.|.|TRBV27
CASKPVGGRETQYF
TGTGCCAGCAAACCCGTGGGGGGCCGGGAGACCCAGTACTTC
>TRBJ2-3|TRBD1|many|TRBV20-1
CSPGTGADTQYF
TGCAGCCCCGGGACAGGGGCAGATACGCAGTATTTT
>TRBJ2-5|TRBD2|.|TRBV14
CASSQVSGAVETQYF
TGTGCCAGCAGCCAAGTAAGCGGGGCCGTAGAGACCCAGTACTTC
>TRBJ2-7|TRBD2|.|TRBV20-1
CSARSGTSGSEQYF
TGCAGTGCTAGGTCCGGGACTAGCGGGAGCGAGCAGTACTTC
>TRBJ2-1|TRBD1|.|TRBV20-1
CSGAGQGYINEQFF
TGCAGTGGGGCCGGACAGGGCTATATCAATGAGCAGTTCTTC
>TRBJ1-2|.|few|TRBV6-1
CASSDLSGPYGYTF
TGTGCCAGCAGTGATTTGTCAGGGCCCTATGGCTACACCTTC
>TRBJ1-2|.|.|TRBV20-1
CSARGGTIGGYTF
TGCAGTGCTAGAGGGGGTACTATCGGGGGCTACACCTTC
>TRBJ2-2|.|many|TRBV3-1
CASSQEVSNGELFF
TGTGCCAGCAGCCAAGAAGTTAGTAACGGGGAGCTGTTTTTT
>TRBJ2-1|TRBD2|few|TRBV5-1
CASSSLGSAGASNEQFF
TGCGCCAGCAGCTCCCTGGGATCAGCGGGAGCCAGCAATGAGCAGTTCTTC
>TRBJ1-3|.|.|TRBV20-1
CSAVNNPGNTIYF
TGCAGTGCTGTAAATAATCCTGGAAACACCATATATTTT
>TRBJ1-1|.|few|TRBV7-2
CASSLYKNTEAFF
TGTGCCAGCAGCTTATACAAGAACACTGAAGCTTTCTTT
>TRBJ2-3|.|.|TRBV9
CASSVVGGGTDTQYF
TGTGCCAGCAGCGTAGTAGGTGGGGGCACAGATACGCAGTATTTT
>TRBJ1-5|.|.|TRBV5-1
CASSPEGGNSNQPQHF
TGCGCCAGCAGCCCTGAGGGGGGGAATAGCAATCAGCCCCAGCATTTT
>TRBJ2-1|TRBD1|few|TRBV29-1
CSAPPDRGPYNEQFF
TGCAGCGCCCCTCCGGACAGGGGGCCCTACAATGAGCAGTTCTTC
>TRBJ2-1|TRBD2|once|TRBV20-1
CSARTSDEQFF
TGCAGTGCTAGAACTAGCGATGAGCAGTTCTTC
>TRBJ2-6|.|.|TRBV4-1
CASSYGDGANVLTF
TGCGCCAGCAGCTACGGAGATGGGGCCAACGTCCTGACTTTC
>TRBJ1-6|.|.|TRBV24-1
CATSDPAGASNSPLHF
TGTGCCACCAGTGACCCGGCGGGGGCTAGTAATTCACCCCTCCACTTT
>TRBJ2-3|.|.|TRBV25-1
CASSPLEFGSTDTQYF
TGTGCCAGCAGCCCACTAGAGTTTGGGAGCACAGATACGCAGTATTTT
>TRBJ1-1|TRBD1|.|TRBV5-6
CASSYYRGNTEAFF
TGTGCCAGCAGCTATTACAGGGGGAACACTGAAGCTTTCTTT
>TRBJ2-5|TRBD2|few|TRBV7-2
CASRALARETQYF
TGTGCCAGCAGAGCACTAGCGAGGGAGACCCAGTACTTC
>TRBJ2-1|.|.|TRBV7-2
CASSSDSLGGSEQFF
TGTGCCAGCAGCTCGGATTCCCTTGGGGGAAGTGAGCAGTTCTTC
>TRBJ1-2|TRBD1|.|TRBV20-1
CSADRGEGNGYTF
TGCAGCGCCGACAGGGGCGAGGGGAATGGCTACACCTTC
>TRBJ2-6|TRBD1|.|TRBV27
CASTLTGVKSGANVLTF
TGTGCCAGCACCCTGACAGGGGTAAAGTCTGGGGCCAACGTCCTGACTTTC
>TRBJ2-5|.|.|TRBV18
CASSLDEETQYF
TGTGCCAGCTCACTGGATGAGGAGACCCAGTACTTC
>TRBJ2-1|.|few|TRBV12-3/TRBV12-4
CASSFDQGKVGNEQFF
TGTGCCAGCAGTTTCGATCAGGGGAAAGTGGGCAATGAGCAGTTCTTC
>TRBJ2-6|.|.|TRBV7-9
CASSLIRGSGANVLTF
TGTGCCAGCAGCTTAATCAGGGGCTCTGGGGCCAACGTCCTGACTTTC
>TRBJ2-7|TRBD2|.|TRBV28
CASSLYASGSWAREQYF
TGTGCCAGCAGTTTATATGCCAGCGGGAGTTGGGCCCGGGAGCAGTACTTC
>TRBJ1-2|TRBD1|few|TRBV5-1
CASSLRTGGADYGYTF
TGCGCCAGCAGCCTCAGAACAGGGGGCGCCGACTATGGCTACACCTTC
>TRBJ1-3|.|.|TRBV2
CASNLQGSGNTIYF
TGTGCCAGCAATCTACAGGGCTCTGGAAACACCATATATTTT
>TRBJ2-1|.|few|TRBV6-5
CASSYSRAPGAEQFF
TGTGCCAGCAGTTACTCGAGGGCCCCCGGGGCTGAGCAGTTCTTC
>TRBJ1-1|.|many|TRBV29-1
CSVSGGSEAFF
TGCAGCGTCAGTGGAGGCAGCGAAGCTTTCTTT
>TRBJ2-5|TRBD2|few|TRBV7-9
CASRESGSGETQYF
TGTGCCAGCAGAGAGAGCGGGAGTGGGGAGACCCAGTACTTC
>TRBJ2-5|TRBD2|few|TRBV7-7
CASSLTGLWRETQYF
TGTGCCAGCAGCTTAACGGGACTATGGAGAGAGACCCAGTACTTC
>TRBJ1-5|TRBD1|.|TRBV15
CATSRDYKAGGINQPQHF
TGTGCCACCAGCAGAGATTATAAGGCAGGGGGTATAAATCAGCCCCAGCATTTT
>TRBJ1-1|.|once|TRBV6-6
CASCAPNTEAFF
TGTGCCAGCTGTGCCCCGAACACTGAAGCTTTCTTT
>TRBJ1-1|TRBD1|.|TRBV7-8
CASSWGQTMNTEAFF
TGTGCCAGCAGCTGGGGACAGACCATGAACACTGAAGCTTTCTTT
>TRBJ2-3|TRBD2|.|TRBV7-6
CASSPRLAGKNFFSTDTQYF
TGTGCCAGCAGCCCGCGCCTAGCGGGGAAGAATTTCTTTAGCACAGATACGCAGTATTTT
>TRBJ2-1|.|.|TRBV7-2
CASSIGTPAYNEQFF
TGTGCCAGCAGCATCGGGACGCCTGCCTACAATGAGCAGTTCTTC
>TRBJ2-2|.|.|TRBV14
CASSSFTGELFF
TGTGCCAGCAGCTCCTTTACCGGGGAGCTGTTTTTT
>TRBJ2-1|TRBD2|.|TRBV2
CASKTSGWNEQFF
TGTGCCAGCAAGACTAGCGGTTGGAATGAGCAGTTCTTC
>TRBJ2-7|.|few|TRBV7-2
CASSLRAPYEQYF
TGTGCCAGCAGCTTACGGGCCCCGTACGAGCAGTACTTC
>TRBJ1-5|.|few|TRBV20-1
CSAFGRSNQPQHF
TGCAGTGCTTTTGGACGGAGCAATCAGCCCCAGCATTTT
>TRBJ1-5|TRBD1|once|TRBV5-6
CASSLAGGHLDQPQHF
TGTGCCAGCAGCTTGGCAGGGGGCCATCTCGATCAGCCCCAGCATTTT
>TRBJ2-6|.|.|TRBV3-1
CASSLSYPGRGANVLTF
TGTGCCAGCAGCCTTAGCTACCCGGGGCGTGGGGCCAACGTCCTGACTTTC
>TRBJ2-3|.|few|TRBV27
CASTLPSGYTDTQYF
TGTGCCAGCACCTTACCCAGCGGTTACACAGATACGCAGTATTTT
>TRBJ2-1|TRBD2|many|TRBV12-3/TRBV12-4
CASSGGGLAEDNEQFF
TGTGCCAGCAGTGGTGGGGGACTAGCGGAAGACAATGAGCAGTTCTTC
>TRBJ2-1|TRBD2|many|TRBV7-8
CASRLGLAGVNEQFF
TGTGCCAGCAGGCTAGGACTAGCGGGAGTCAATGAGCAGTTCTTC
>TRBJ2-1|.|.|TRBV29-1
CSVEVGSYNEQFF
TGCAGCGTTGAAGTAGGGTCCTACAATGAGCAGTTCTTC
>TRBJ1-1|.|.|TRBV5-1
CASSLIDSMNTEAFF
TGCGCCAGCAGCCTAATAGACAGCATGAACACTGAAGCTTTCTTT
>TRBJ2-3|.|.|TRBV29-1
CSVEVSGVADTQYF
TGCAGCGTTGAAGTGTCAGGGGTGGCAGATACGCAGTATTTT